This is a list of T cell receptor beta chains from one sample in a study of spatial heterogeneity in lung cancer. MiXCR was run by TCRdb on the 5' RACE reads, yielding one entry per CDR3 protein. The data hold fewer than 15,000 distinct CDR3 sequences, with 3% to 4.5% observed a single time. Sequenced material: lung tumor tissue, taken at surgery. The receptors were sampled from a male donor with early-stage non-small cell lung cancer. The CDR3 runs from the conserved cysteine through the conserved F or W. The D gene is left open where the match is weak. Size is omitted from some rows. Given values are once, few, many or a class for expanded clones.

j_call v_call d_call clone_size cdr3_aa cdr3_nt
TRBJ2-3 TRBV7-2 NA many CATQPGRSTDTQYF TGTGCCACCCAACCCGGCCGGTCCACAGATACGCAGTATTTT
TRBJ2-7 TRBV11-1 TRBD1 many CASSQTPGTGSNEQYF TGTGCCAGCAGCCAGACCCCCGGGACAGGGTCCAACGAGCAGTACTTC
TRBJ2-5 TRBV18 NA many CASSPGLQETQYF TGTGCCAGCTCACCAGGGCTGCAAGAGACCCAGTACTTC
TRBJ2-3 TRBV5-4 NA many CASSLRGSGSTDTQYF TGTGCCAGCAGCTTACGGGGGAGCGGTAGCACAGATACGCAGTATTTT
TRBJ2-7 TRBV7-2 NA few CASSPPSPRYEQYF TGTGCCAGCAGCCCCCCGAGCCCCCGCTACGAGCAGTACTTC
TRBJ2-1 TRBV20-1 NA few CSASLGPNEQFF TGCAGTGCTAGTTTGGGACCCAATGAGCAGTTCTTC
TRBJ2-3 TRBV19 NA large CASSIFQGGTDTQYF TGTGCCAGTAGTATCTTCCAGGGTGGCACAGATACGCAGTATTTT
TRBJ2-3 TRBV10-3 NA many CAISRADSSTDTQYF TGTGCCATCAGTCGAGCGGATTCTAGCACAGATACGCAGTATTTT
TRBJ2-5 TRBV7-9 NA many CASSRTGAPTSPSGEETQYF TGTGCCAGCAGCCGGACCGGAGCCCCAACTTCGCCTTCGGGGGAAGAGACCCAGTACTTC
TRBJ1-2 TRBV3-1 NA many CASSPGTAYGYTF TGTGCCAGCAGCCCCGGGACTGCATATGGCTACACCTTC
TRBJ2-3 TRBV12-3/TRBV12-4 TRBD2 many CASRKGGRGSTDTQYF TGTGCCAGCAGGAAGGGCGGGAGGGGAAGCACAGATACGCAGTATTTT
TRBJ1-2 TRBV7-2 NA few CASSADRCYGYTF TGTGCCAGCAGCGCAGACAGGTGCTATGGCTACACCTTC
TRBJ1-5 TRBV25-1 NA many CASSEAVSNQPQHF TGTGCCAGCAGTGAAGCGGTTAGCAATCAGCCCCAGCATTTT
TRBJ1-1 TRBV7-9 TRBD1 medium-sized CASTSRGGPEAFF TGTGCCAGCACCTCCAGGGGGGGCCCTGAAGCTTTCTTT
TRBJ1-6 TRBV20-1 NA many CSALPAPSSYNSPLHF TGCAGTGCTTTACCGGCCCCAAGCTCCTATAATTCACCCCTCCACTTT
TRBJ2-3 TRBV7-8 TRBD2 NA CASLGGYDTQYF TGTGCCAGCTTGGGGGGGTACGATACGCAGTATTTT
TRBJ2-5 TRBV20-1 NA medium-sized CSALPGYGTQYF TGCAGTGCTCTACCGGGTTATGGGACCCAGTACTTC
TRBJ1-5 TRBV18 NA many CASSPMGENQPQHF TGTGCCAGCTCACCAATGGGGGAGAATCAGCCCCAGCATTTT
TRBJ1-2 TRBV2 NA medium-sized CASSEGAGLIYGYTF TGTGCCAGCAGTGAAGGGGCAGGGCTTATCTATGGCTACACCTTC
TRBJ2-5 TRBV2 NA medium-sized CASSQETQYF TGTGCCAGCAGTCAAGAGACCCAGTACTTC
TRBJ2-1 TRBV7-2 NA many CASSLDGVYNEQFF TGTGCCAGCAGCTTAGACGGAGTTTACAATGAGCAGTTCTTC
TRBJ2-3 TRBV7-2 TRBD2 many CASSFAILAGASDTQYF TGTGCCAGCAGCTTCGCTATCCTAGCGGGAGCGTCAGATACGCAGTATTTT
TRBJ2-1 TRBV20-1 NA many CSARDPGPRSYNEQFF TGCAGTGCTAGAGATCCCGGGCCAAGATCCTACAATGAGCAGTTCTTC
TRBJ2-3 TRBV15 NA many CATSRDQPDTQYF TGTGCCACCAGCAGAGATCAGCCGGATACGCAGTATTTT
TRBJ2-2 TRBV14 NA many CASSQFLNTGELFF TGTGCCAGCAGCCAATTTTTGAACACCGGGGAGCTGTTTTTT
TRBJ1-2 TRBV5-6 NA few CASSRHDRSYGYTF TGTGCCAGCAGCCGTCACGACAGGTCTTATGGCTACACCTTC
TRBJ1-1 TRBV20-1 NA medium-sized CSAVMGGSLEAFF TGCAGTGCCGTAATGGGGGGAAGCTTGGAAGCTTTCTTT
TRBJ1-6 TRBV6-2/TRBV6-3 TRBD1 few CATSRGLDNSPLHF TGTGCCACCTCCAGGGGGCTGGATAATTCACCCCTCCACTTT
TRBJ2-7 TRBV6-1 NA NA CASSASAVYEQYF TGTGCCAGCAGTGCGTCGGCAGTCTACGAGCAGTACTTC
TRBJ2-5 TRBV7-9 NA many CASSLGRAQETQYF TGTGCCAGCAGCTTAGGACGGGCCCAAGAGACCCAGTACTTC
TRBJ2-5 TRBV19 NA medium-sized CASKQSWMETQYF TGTGCCAGTAAGCAGTCCTGGATGGAGACCCAGTACTTC
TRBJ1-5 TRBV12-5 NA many CASGSNQPQHF TGTGCTAGTGGTAGTAATCAGCCCCAGCATTTT
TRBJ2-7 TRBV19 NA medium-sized CASSFALSREQYF TGTGCCAGTAGTTTTGCCCTCTCTCGCGAGCAGTACTTC
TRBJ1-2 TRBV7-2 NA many CASSFGINYGYTF TGTGCCAGCAGCTTTGGAATTAACTATGGCTACACCTTC
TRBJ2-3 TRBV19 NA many CASSIGFDSDTQYF TGTGCCAGTAGTATAGGATTCGACTCAGATACGCAGTATTTT
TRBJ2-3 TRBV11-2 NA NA CASSLDIGDTQYF TGTGCCAGCAGCTTAGATATCGGGGATACGCAGTATTTT
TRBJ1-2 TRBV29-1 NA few CSGYWGNYGYNF TGCAGCGGTTATTGGGGGAACTATGGCTACAACTTC
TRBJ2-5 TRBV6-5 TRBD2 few CASTVSGGETQYF TGTGCCAGCACCGTTAGCGGGGGAGAGACCCAGTACTTC
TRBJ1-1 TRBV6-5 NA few CASSYSLSRNTEAFF TGTGCCAGCAGTTACTCGCTCTCCCGAAACACTGAAGCTTTCTTT
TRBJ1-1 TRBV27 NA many CASSLLGGAEAFF TGTGCCAGCAGTTTACTAGGGGGGGCTGAAGCTTTCTTT
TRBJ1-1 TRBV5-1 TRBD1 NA CASSVGQESNTEAFF TGCGCCAGCAGCGTGGGACAGGAGAGTAACACTGAAGCTTTCTTT
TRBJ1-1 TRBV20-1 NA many CSARVVTGAFF TGCAGTGCTAGAGTGGTGACAGGAGCTTTCTTT
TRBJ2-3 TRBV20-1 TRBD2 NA CSATTGTSGGAFFTDTQYF TGCAGTGCTACGACCGGGACTAGCGGGGGGGCTTTTTTCACAGATACGCAGTATTTT
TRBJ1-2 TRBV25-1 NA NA CASSAYTSGDTF TGTGCCAGCAGTGCCTACACCTCCGGCGACACCTTC
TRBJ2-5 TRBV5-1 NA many CASSPLAETQYF TGCGCCAGCAGCCCTTTGGCTGAGACCCAGTACTTC
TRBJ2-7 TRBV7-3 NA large CASSLTPGTPSEQYF TGTGCCAGCAGCTTAACCCCCGGGACTCCCTCCGAGCAGTACTTC
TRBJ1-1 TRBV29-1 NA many CSVEGEGQKSGTEAFF TGCAGCGTTGAGGGAGAAGGACAGAAGAGTGGAACTGAAGCTTTCTTT